Listed below are T cell receptor beta chains from one sample, sequenced in a study of T cell therapy after organ transplantation. No antigen has been identified for these receptors. Using immunoSEQ multiplex PCR, the repertoire was profiled, and TCRdb retains in-frame clones only, with some absent. The sample yields around 19,000 clones, less than 90% seen once. Sample: CD8+ T cells from blood, taken after autologous CMV-specific T cell therapy. These receptors were obtained from a human patient who had received a solid organ transplant and had CMV disease. Part of the T cells may come from the graft donor. CDR3s include the opening cysteine and the closing phenylalanine or tryptophan. The order of the fields is clone size, V gene, D gene, J gene, CDR3 protein, CDR3 DNA. The D gene is left open where the match is weak. Not all rows give a size; the values are once, few, many and, for expanded clones, a class.

>-|TRBV10-3|-|TRBJ2-4
CAISDYDRAKNIQYF
TGTGCCATCAGTGATTACGACAGGGCCAAAAACATTCAGTACTTC
>-|TRBV7-6|-|TRBJ1-4
CASSLWSTNEKLFF
TGTGCCAGCAGCTTATGGTCGACTAATGAAAAACTGTTTTTT
>few|TRBV28|-|TRBJ2-7
CASVLLSPSYEQYF
TGTGCCAGCGTACTACTCTCCCCATCCTACGAGCAGTACTTC
>-|TRBV4-2|-|TRBJ2-1
CASSQDLPKYNEQFF
TGTGCCAGCAGCCAAGATTTACCTAAATACAATGAGCAGTTCTTC
>-|TRBV9|-|TRBJ1-2
CASSSPGTDYGYTF
TGTGCCAGCAGCTCTCCCGGGACGGACTATGGCTACACCTTC
>-|TRBV29-1|TRBD1|TRBJ1-1
CSVEAGGNTEAFF
TGCAGCGTTGAAGCAGGGGGGAACACTGAAGCTTTCTTT
>-|TRBV7-3|-|TRBJ2-3
CASSSFGGSTDTQYF
TGTGCCAGCAGCTCCTTTGGAGGGAGCACAGATACGCAGTATTTT
>few|TRBV27|-|TRBJ2-5
CASSFHGGRGVVVQETQYF
TGTGCCAGCAGTTTTCATGGGGGGAGAGGGGTGGTGGTCCAAGAGACCCAGTACTTC
>-|TRBV19|TRBD1|TRBJ1-4
CASSTTGDSDEKLFF
TGTGCCAGTAGTACTACAGGGGATTCTGACGAAAAACTGTTTTTT
>-|TRBV6-4|-|TRBJ2-2
CASSSDGNTGELFF
TGTGCCAGCTCCTCGGACGGGAACACCGGGGAGCTGTTTTTT
>-|TRBV9|-|TRBJ2-1
CASSVGGGGPYNEQFF
TGTGCCAGCAGCGTAGGAGGCGGGGGCCCTTACAATGAGCAGTTCTTC
>-|TRBV19|-|TRBJ1-1
CAVGIEGNTEAFF
TGTGCCGTTGGGATCGAGGGGAACACTGAAGCTTTCTTT
>-|TRBV5-1|TRBD1|TRBJ2-5
CASRGQGPGGTQYF
TGCGCCAGCAGGGGACAGGGTCCAGGGGGGACCCAGTACTTC
>-|TRBV19|-|TRBJ1-3
CASGGGGGSGNTIYF
TGTGCCAGTGGCGGGGGGGGAGGCTCTGGAAACACCATATATTTT
>-|TRBV6-1|-|TRBJ1-5
CASRGFDQPQHF
TGTGCCAGCAGGGGGTTCGATCAGCCCCAGCATTTT
>-|TRBV6-1|TRBD2|TRBJ2-5
CASNPLAGTMETQYF
TGTGCCAGCAACCCACTAGCGGGAACGATGGAGACCCAGTACTTC
>-|TRBV4-3|-|TRBJ2-6
CASSQDFADWGLPSGANVLTF
TGCGCCAGCAGCCAAGATTTCGCCGACTGGGGTCTACCTTCTGGGGCCAACGTCCTGACTTTC
>-|TRBV11-1|-|TRBJ1-1
CASSLAYQNTEAFF
TGTGCCAGCAGCTTAGCGTATCAGAACACTGAAGCTTTCTTT